This T cell receptor beta chain was captured in a study of shared clonotypes between healthy human individuals. Study context: Plates per donor: three CD4 naive, three CD4 memory, two CD8 naive, one CD8 memory. Study outcomes and limitations: The study generally estimated greater richness for naive than memory subsets.

Measured with immunoSEQ multiplex PCR; TCRdb has only the in-frame clones, and not every one. The sample lists 2 million to 2.5 million clones, 93% occurring once. Germline V gene data show CDR1 as SGHTA and CDR2 as FQGNSA. The ends were cut back, 6 bases at V and 2 bases at J, with 5 bases in the middle. The CDR3 sequence is 12 residues long. Every contributor of samples was a Caucasian grown-up residing in Nashville, Tennessee. With regard to this clone: Its specificity is not known.

The sequence came from a man aged 18 to 30 in good health. Some clones in this sample may be carry-over from other donors' samples. The V gene is TRBV7-2, the J gene TRBJ1-3; D gene unclear. The source material was naive CD4+ T cells from PBMCs. Sample subset: CD45RA+ positively selected. CDR3 in DNA: TGTGCCAGCAGTTATACTGGAAACACCATATATTTT. The encoded protein is CASSYTGNTIYF.